The text below deals with one T cell receptor (beta chain). Original methodology: Scientists estimated how many nucleated cells there were by amplifying reference gene primers. TCRdb's copy holds only in-frame clones and misses some; the assay was immunoSEQ multiplex PCR. From that table come the V and J calls and clone size; the DNA was used to work out D and trimming. There are over 200,000 clones in the sample; about 86% occur only once, and approximately 3% lies in the top ten. This record comes from a study of blood T cell repertoires in COVID-19. Background on the study: Collection of acute and convalescent COVID-19 samples took place in the United States, Italy and Spain.

This CDR3 is 15 amino acids long. CDR1 is LNHNV, CDR2 YYDKDF, per germline (reference sequence). Trimming stripped 0 bases from V and 3 bases from J, with 9 bases between. The material sequenced was peripheral blood. This TCR derives from a woman in her 30s who had recovered from COVID-19. The chain links TRBV15 to TRBJ1-5, with D tentatively TRBD1 (6 bases). The CDR3, as DNA: TGTGCCACCAGCAGAGACAGGGGTATCAATCAGCCCCAGCATTTT. As protein: CATSRDRGINQPQHF.